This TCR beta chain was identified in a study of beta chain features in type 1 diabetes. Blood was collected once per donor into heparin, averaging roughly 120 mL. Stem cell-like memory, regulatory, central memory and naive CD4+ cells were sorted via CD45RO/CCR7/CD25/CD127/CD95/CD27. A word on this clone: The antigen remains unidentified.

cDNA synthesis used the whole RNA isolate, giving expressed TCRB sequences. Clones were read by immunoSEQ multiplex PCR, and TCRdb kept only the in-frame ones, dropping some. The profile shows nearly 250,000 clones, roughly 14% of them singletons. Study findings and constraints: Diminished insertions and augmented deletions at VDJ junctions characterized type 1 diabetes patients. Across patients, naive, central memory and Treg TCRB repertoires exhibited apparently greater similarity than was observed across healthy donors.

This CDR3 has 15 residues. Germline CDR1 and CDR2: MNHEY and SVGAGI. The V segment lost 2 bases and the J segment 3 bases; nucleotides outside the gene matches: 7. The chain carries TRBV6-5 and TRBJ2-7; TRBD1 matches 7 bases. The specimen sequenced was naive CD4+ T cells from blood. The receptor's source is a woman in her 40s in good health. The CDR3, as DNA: TGTGCCAGCAGTTACCTTGGGACAGCCTACTACGAGCAGTACTTC. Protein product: CASSYLGTAYYEQYF.